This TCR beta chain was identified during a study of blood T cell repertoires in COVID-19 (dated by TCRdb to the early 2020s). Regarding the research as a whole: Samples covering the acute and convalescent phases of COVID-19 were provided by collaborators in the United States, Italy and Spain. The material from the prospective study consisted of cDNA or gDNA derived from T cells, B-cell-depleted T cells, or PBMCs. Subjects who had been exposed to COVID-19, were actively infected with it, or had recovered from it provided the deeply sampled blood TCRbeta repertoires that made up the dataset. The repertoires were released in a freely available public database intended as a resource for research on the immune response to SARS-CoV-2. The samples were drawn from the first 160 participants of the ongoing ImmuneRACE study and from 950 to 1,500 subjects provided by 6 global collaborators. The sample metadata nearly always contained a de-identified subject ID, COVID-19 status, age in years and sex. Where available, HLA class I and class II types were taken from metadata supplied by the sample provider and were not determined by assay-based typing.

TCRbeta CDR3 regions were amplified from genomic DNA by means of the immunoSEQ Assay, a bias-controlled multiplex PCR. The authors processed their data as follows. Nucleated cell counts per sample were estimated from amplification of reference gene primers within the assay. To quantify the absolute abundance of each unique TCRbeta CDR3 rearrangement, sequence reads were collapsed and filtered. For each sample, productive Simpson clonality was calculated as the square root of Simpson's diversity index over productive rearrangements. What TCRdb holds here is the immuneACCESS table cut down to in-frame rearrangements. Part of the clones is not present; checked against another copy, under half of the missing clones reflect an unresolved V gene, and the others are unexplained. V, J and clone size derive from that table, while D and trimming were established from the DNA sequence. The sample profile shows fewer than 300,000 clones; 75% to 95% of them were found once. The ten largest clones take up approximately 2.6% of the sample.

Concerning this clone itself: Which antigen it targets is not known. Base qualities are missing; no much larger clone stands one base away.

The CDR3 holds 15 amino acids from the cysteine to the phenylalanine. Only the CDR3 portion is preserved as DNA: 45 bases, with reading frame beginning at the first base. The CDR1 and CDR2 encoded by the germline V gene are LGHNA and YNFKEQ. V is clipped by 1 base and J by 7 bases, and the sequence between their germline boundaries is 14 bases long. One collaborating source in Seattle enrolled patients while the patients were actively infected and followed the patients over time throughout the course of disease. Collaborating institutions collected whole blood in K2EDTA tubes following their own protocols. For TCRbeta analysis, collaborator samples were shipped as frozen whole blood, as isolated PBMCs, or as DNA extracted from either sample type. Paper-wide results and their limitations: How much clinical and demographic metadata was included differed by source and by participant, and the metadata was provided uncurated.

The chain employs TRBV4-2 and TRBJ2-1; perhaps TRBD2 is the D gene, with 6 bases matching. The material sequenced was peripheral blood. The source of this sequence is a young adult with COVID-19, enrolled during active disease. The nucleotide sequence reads TGTGCCAGCAGCCAAGGACTAGGACTGGAGAATGAGCAGTTCTTC. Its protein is CASSQGLGLENEQFF.